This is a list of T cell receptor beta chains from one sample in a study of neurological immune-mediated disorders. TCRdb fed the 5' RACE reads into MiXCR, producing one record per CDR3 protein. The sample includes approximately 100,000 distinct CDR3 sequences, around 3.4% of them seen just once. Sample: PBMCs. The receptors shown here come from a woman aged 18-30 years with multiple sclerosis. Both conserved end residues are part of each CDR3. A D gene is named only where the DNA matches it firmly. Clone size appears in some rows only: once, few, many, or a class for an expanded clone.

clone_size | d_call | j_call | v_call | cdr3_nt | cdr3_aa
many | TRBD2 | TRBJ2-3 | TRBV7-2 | TGTGCCAGCAGCTCGGGTTCTAGCGGGGGGGCCCAAGATACGCAGTATTTT | CASSSGSSGGAQDTQYF
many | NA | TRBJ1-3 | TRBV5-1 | TGCGCCAGCAGCTTATTTACCTCTGGAAACACCATATATTTT | CASSLFTSGNTIYF
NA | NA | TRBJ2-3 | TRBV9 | TGTGCCAGCAGCGTAGACGGGGCAGATACGCAGTATTTT | CASSVDGADTQYF
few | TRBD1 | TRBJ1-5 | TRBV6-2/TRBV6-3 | TGTGCCAGCACCACCGGGACCAGGGGGCATCAGCCCCAGCATTTT | CASTTGTRGHQPQHF
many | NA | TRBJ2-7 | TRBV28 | TGTGCCAGCAGTCTGAGGGGGGGGCTGGGGGAGCAGTACTTC | CASSLRGGLGEQYF
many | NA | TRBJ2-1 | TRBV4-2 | TGTGCCAGCAGCCAAGATCGACAGCCGAGGAATGAGCAGTTCTTC | CASSQDRQPRNEQFF
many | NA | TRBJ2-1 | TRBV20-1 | TGCAGTGCTGGGTCTGGGTGGGAGCAGTTCTTC | CSAGSGWEQFF
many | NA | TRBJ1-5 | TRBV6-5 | TGTGCCAGCAGAGACGTTCGGGACTTAGGGAGGATCGGCAATCAGCCCCAGCATTTT | CASRDVRDLGRIGNQPQHF
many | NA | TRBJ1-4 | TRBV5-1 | TGCGCCAGCAGCCCACTGGCAGGGGCAACTAATGAAAAACTGTTTTTT | CASSPLAGATNEKLFF
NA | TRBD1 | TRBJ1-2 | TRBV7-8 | TGTGCCAGCAGCCTCGGACAGGGCCTATTCTATGGCTACACCTTC | CASSLGQGLFYGYTF
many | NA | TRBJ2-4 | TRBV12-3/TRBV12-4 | TGTGCCAGCAGGCCGGATACAGCTAAAAACATTCAGTACTTC | CASRPDTAKNIQYF
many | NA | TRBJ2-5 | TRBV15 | TGTGCCACCAGCAGACCCGGGACCCATTCGGAGACCCAGTACTTC | CATSRPGTHSETQYF
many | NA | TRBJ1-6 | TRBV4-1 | TGCGCCAGCAGCCAAGTGACAGCTTTTAATTCACCCCTCCACTTT | CASSQVTAFNSPLHF
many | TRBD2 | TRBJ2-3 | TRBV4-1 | TGCGCCAGCAGCCTCCAGCGGGGGGTCGATACGCAGTATTTT | CASSLQRGVDTQYF
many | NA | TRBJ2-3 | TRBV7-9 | TGTGCCAGCAGCAGAAACGACCCGCCTACGCAGTATTTT | CASSRNDPPTQYF
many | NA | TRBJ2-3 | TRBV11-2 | TGTGCCAGCAGCTTAGAAAATGGTATGATAGTCACAGATACGCAGTATTTT | CASSLENGMIVTDTQYF
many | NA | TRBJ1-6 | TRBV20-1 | TGCAGTGCAACGAGCTCCTATAATTCACCCCTCCACTTT | CSATSSYNSPLHF
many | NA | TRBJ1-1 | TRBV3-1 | TGTGCCAGCAGCCAAGGTACCAGGGACACTGAAGCTTTCTTT | CASSQGTRDTEAFF
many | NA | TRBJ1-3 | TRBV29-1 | TGCAGCTACTCACTCCAGGGGACCATATATTTT | CSYSLQGTIYF
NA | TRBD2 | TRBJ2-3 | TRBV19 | TGTGCCAGTAGTCGGAATAGCGGGAGTTTGGATACGCAGTATTTT | CASSRNSGSLDTQYF
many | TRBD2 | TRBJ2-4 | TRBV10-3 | TGTGCCATCAGTGAGTCGGTAGCGGGGGGAAAACTAGCCAAAAACATTCAGTACTTC | CAISESVAGGKLAKNIQYF
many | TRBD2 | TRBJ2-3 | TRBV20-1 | TGCAGTGCTAGAGCGGGGGGGACAGATACGCAGTATTTT | CSARAGGTDTQYF
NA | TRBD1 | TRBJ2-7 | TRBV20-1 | TGCAGTGCTAGGGGACAGCCCAACTCCTACGAGCAGTACTTC | CSARGQPNSYEQYF
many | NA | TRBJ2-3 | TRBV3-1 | TGTGCCAGCAGCCCAAGCGCAGATACGCAGTATTTT | CASSPSADTQYF
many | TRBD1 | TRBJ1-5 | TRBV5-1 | TGCGCCAGCAGCTTGGGACAGGGAAGGGGTCAGCCCCAGCATTTT | CASSLGQGRGQPQHF
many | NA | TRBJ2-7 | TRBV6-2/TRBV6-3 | TGTGCCAGCAGCCGCCCAGGGATCACCTACGAGCAGTACTTC | CASSRPGITYEQYF
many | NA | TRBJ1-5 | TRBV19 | TGTGCCAGTAGGTTACAGGGCGATGGGAATCAGCCCCAGCATTTT | CASRLQGDGNQPQHF
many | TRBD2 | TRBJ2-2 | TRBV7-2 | TGTGCCAGCAGCTTTTCAGCGGGAGTCCCCGCCGGGGAGCTGTTTTTT | CASSFSAGVPAGELFF
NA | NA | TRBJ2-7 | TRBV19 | TGTGCCAGTAGCGGGGGCGTAGGCGAGCAGTACTTC | CASSGGVGEQYF
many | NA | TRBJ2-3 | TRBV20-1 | TGCAGTGCTAGTCTGTATGGGGGGCCGACCACAGATACGCAGTATTTT | CSASLYGGPTTDTQYF
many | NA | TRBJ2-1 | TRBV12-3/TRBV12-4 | TGTGCCCCCAAAGGGGGGATTTGGGTATACAATGAGCAGTTCTTC | CAPKGGIWVYNEQFF
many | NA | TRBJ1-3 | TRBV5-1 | TGCGCCAGCAGCCGCGACAGCACCTCCCAAAACACCATATATTTT | CASSRDSTSQNTIYF
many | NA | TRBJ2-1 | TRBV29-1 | TGCAGCGTTGCGACGGAAGGGGGTCTGAACTACAATGAGCAGTTCTTC | CSVATEGGLNYNEQFF
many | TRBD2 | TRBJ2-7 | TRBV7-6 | TGTGCCAGCAGCTTAGCTGGTCTAGCGGGAAGCTCCTACGAGCAGTACTTC | CASSLAGLAGSSYEQYF
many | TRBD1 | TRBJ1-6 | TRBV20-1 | TGCAGTGCTAGAGAAGAGACAGGGGGCAATCTTCCCCTCCACTTT | CSAREETGGNLPLHF
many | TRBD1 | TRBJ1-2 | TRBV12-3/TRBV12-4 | TGTGCCAGCAGTTCGACAGGGGAGGGCTATGGCTACACCTTC | CASSSTGEGYGYTF
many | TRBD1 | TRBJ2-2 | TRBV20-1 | TGCAGTGCTAGGACAGGGCTCCGGAACACCGGGGAGCTGTTTTTT | CSARTGLRNTGELFF
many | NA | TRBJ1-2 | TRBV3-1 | TGTGCCAGCAGCCAAGAAGGGGTTGCTGGCTACACCTTC | CASSQEGVAGYTF
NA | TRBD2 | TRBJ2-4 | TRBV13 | TGTGCCAGCAGCCCCAGGGTAGCGGGGGTTAAAAACATTCAGTACTTC | CASSPRVAGVKNIQYF
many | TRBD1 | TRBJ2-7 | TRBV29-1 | TGCAGCGTTGTGCCGGGACAGGGTTCCCACGAGCAGTACTTC | CSVVPGQGSHEQYF
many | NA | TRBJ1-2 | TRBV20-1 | TGCAGTGCTAGCGAGGGGATTAACTATGGCTACACCTTC | CSASEGINYGYTF
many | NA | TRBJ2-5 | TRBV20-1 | TGCAGTGTTAGTCTGGTCCGTCTTCAAGAGACCCAGTACTTC | CSVSLVRLQETQYF
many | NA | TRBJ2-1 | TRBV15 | TGTGCCACCAGCAGGACAGCGGCTGAGCAGTTCTTC | CATSRTAAEQFF
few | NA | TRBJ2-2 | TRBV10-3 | TGTGCCATCAGTGAGGACCCGGGAAAGAGAACCGGGGAGCTGTTTTTT | CAISEDPGKRTGELFF
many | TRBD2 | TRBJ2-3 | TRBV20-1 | TGCAGTGCCCCTAGTGGGGGAGGGCCCGGTACGCAGTATTTT | CSAPSGGGPGTQYF
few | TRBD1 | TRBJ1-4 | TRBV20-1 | TGCAGTGCTAGGAGCCGGGACAGTAATGAAAAACTGTTTTTT | CSARSRDSNEKLFF
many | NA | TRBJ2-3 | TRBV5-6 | TGTGCCAGCAGCTCCACAGTAGATACGCAGTATTTT | CASSSTVDTQYF
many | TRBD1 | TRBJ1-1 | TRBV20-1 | TGCAGTGCCCGGGACAGCATGAACACTGAAGCTTTCTTT | CSARDSMNTEAFF